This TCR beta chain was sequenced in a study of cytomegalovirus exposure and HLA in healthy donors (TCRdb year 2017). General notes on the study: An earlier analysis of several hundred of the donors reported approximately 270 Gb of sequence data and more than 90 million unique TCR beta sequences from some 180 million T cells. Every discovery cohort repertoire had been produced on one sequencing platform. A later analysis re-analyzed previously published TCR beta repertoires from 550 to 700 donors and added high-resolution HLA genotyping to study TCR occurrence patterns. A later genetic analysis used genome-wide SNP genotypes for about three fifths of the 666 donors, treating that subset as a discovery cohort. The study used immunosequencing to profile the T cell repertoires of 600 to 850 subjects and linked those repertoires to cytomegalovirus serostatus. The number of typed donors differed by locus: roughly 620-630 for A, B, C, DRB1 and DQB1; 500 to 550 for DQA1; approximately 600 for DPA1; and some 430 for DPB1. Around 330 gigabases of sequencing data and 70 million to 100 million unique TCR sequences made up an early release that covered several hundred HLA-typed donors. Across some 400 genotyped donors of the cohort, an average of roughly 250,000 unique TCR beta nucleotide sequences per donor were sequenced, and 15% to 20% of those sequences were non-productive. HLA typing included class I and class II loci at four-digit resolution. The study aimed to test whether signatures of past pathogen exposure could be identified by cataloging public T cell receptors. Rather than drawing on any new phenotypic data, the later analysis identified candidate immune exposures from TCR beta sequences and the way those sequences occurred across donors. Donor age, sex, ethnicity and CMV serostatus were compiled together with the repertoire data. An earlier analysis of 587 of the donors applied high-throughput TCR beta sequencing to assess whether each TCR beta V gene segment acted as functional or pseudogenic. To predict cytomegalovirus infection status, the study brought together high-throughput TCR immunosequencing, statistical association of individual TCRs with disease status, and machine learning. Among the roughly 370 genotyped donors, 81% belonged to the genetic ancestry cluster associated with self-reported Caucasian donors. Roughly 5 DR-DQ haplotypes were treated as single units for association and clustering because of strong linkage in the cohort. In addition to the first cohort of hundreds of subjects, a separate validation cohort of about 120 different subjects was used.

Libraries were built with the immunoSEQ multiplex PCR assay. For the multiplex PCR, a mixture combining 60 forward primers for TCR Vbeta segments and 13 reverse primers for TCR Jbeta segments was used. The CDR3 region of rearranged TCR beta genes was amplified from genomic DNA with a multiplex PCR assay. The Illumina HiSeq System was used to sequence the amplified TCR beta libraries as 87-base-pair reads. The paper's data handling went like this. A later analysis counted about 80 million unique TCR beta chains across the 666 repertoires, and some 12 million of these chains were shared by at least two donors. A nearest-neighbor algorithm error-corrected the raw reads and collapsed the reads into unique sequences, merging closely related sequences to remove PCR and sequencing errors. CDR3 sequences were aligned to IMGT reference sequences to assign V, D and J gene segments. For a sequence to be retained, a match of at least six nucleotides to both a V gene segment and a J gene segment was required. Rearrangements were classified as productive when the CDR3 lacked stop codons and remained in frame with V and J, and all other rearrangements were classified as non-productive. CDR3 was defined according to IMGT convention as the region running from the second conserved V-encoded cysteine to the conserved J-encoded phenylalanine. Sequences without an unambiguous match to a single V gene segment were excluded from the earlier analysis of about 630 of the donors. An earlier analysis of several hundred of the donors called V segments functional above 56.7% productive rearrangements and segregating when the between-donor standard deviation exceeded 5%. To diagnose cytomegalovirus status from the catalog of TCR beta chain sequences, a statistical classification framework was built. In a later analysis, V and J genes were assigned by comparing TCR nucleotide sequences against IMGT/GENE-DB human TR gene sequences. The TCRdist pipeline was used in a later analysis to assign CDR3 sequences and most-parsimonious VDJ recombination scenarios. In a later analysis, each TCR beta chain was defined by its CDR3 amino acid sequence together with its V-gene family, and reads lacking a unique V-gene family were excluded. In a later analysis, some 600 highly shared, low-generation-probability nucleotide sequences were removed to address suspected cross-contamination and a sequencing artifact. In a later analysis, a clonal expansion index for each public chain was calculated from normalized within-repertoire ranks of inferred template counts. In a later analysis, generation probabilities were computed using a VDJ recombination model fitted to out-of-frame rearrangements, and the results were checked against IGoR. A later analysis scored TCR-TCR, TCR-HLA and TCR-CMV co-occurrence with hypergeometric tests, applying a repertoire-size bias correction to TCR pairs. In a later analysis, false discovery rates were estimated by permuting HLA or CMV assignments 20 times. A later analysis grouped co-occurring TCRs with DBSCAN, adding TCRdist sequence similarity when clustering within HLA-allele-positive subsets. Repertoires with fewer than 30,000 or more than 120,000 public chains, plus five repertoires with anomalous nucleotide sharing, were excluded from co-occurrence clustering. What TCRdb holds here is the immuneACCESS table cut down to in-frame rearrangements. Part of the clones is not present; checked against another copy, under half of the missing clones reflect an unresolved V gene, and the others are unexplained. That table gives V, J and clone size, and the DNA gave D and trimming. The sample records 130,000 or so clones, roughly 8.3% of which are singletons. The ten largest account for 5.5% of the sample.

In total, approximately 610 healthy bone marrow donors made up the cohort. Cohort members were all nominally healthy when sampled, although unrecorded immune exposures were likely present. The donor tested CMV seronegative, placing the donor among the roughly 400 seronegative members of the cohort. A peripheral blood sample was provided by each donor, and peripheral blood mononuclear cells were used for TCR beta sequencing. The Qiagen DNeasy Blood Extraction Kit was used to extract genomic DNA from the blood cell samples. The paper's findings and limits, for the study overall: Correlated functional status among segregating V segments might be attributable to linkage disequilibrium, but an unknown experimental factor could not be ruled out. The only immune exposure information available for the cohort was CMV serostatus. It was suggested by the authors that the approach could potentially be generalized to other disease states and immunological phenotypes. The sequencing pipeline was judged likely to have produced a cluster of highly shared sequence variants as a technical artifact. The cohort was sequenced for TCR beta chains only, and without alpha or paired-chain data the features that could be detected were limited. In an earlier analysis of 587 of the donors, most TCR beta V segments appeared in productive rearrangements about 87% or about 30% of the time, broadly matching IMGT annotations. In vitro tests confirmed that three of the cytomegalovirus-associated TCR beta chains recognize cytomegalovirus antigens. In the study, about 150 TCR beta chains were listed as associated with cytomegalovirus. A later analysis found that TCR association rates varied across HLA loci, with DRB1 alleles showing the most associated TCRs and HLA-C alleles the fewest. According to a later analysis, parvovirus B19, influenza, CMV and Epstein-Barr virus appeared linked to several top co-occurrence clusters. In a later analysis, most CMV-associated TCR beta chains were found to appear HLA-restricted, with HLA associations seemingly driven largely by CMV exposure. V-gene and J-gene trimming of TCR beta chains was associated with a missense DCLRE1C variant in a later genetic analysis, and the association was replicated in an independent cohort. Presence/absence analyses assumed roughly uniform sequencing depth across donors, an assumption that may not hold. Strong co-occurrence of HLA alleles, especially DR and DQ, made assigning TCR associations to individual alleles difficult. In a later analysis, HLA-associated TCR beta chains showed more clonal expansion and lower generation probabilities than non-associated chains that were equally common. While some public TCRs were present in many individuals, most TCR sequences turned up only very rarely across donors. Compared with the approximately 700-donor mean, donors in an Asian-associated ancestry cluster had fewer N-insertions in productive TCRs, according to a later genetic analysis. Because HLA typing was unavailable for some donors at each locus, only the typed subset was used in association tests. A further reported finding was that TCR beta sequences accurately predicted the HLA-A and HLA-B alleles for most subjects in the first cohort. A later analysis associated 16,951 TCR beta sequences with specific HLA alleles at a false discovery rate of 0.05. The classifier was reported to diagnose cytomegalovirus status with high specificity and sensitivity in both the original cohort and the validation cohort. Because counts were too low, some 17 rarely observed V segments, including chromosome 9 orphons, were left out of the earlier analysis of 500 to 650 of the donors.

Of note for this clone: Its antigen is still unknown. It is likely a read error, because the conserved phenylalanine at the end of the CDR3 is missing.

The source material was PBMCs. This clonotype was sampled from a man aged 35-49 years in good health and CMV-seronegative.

CDR3 reads: CASSPDRAPSPLHV. The DNA sequence follows: TGTGCCAGCAGTCCGGACAGGGCCCCTTCACCCCTCCACGTT. Recombination connected TRBV2 to TRBJ1-6, with 8 middle bases fitting TRBD1. Per the germline V gene, SNHLY is the CDR1 and FYNNEI is the CDR2. Trimming takes 5 bases off V and 9 bases off J; junction bases not matched to a gene: 6. Ends included, the CDR3 has 14 residues. The read is trimmed to its CDR3 DNA, 42 bases read in frame from base 1.